This is a list of T cell receptor beta chains from one sample in a study of blood T cell repertoires in COVID-19. This table comes from immunoSEQ multiplex PCR, and its TCRdb copy is limited to in-frame clones, with some not included. The table has tens of thousands of clones, 90% seen once; the top ten hold around 3.1%. The sample consisted of peripheral blood. All receptors come from a human donor in a cohort sampled during active COVID-19. The CDR3 runs from the conserved cysteine through the conserved F or W. Each record gives: J gene, V gene, D gene, clone size, CDR3 protein, CDR3 DNA. A D gene is named only where the DNA matches it firmly. Clone sizes are given selectively: once, few, many, or a class where the clone is expanded.

TRBJ1-1	TRBV2	NA	NA	CASSQEGPQAFF	TGTGCCAGCAGTCAGGAGGGGCCACAAGCTTTCTTT
TRBJ2-1	TRBV30	TRBD2	NA	CAWSRTGGDGEQFF	TGTGCCTGGAGTCGGACCGGGGGGGATGGTGAGCAGTTCTTC
TRBJ2-3	TRBV5-1	TRBD1	NA	CASSTGQGAGMGIDTQYF	TGCGCCAGCAGTACCGGACAGGGAGCGGGTATGGGTATAGATACGCAGTATTTT
TRBJ1-1	TRBV9	NA	NA	CASSVVSTANTEAFF	TGTGCCAGCAGCGTAGTGTCGACAGCCAACACTGAAGCTTTCTTT
TRBJ2-3	TRBV19	NA	NA	CASSGSGLSTDTQYF	TGTGCCAGTAGTGGCAGCGGGCTTAGCACAGATACGCAGTATTTT
TRBJ2-1	TRBV5-6	NA	NA	CASSLDIGGPYNEQFF	TGTGCCAGCAGCTTGGATATAGGGGGACCATACAATGAGCAGTTCTTC
TRBJ2-7	TRBV19	NA	NA	CASTPSVYSYEQYF	TGTGCCAGTACTCCTAGCGTATATTCCTACGAGCAGTACTTC
TRBJ1-2	TRBV20-1	NA	NA	CSASIPDYGYTF	TGCAGTGCTAGTATCCCGGACTATGGCTACACCTTC
TRBJ2-5	TRBV19	NA	NA	CASSMASRETQYF	TGTGCCAGTAGTATGGCTTCGCGGGAGACCCAGTACTTC
TRBJ2-1	TRBV5-1	TRBD2	NA	CASTLAGGYNEQFF	TGCGCCAGCACACTAGCGGGGGGGTACAATGAGCAGTTCTTC
TRBJ2-6	TRBV6-5	NA	NA	CASSLQGSGANVLTF	TGTGCCAGCAGCTTACAGGGTTCTGGGGCCAACGTCCTGACTTTC
TRBJ2-3	TRBV14	TRBD1	NA	CASSVNDREYTDTQYF	TGTGCCAGCAGCGTCAACGACAGGGAATACACAGATACGCAGTATTTT
TRBJ2-7	TRBV7-3	TRBD1	NA	CASSLTGQGFHEQYF	TGTGCCAGCAGCTTAACGGGACAGGGGTTCCACGAGCAGTACTTC
TRBJ2-7	TRBV7-9	TRBD1	NA	CASSFSFVTRGLLEEQYF	TGTGCCAGCAGCTTCTCTTTCGTTACCAGGGGGCTCCTCGAGGAGCAGTACTTC
TRBJ2-3	TRBV6-5	NA	NA	CASSPLLWADTQYF	TGTGCCAGCAGTCCCTTGCTTTGGGCTGATACGCAGTATTTT
TRBJ2-5	TRBV5-5	NA	NA	CASSLVRGAETQYF	TGTGCCAGCAGCTTGGTCCGGGGGGCGGAGACCCAGTACTTC
TRBJ2-1	TRBV5-5	NA	NA	CASSLGSVRDFIYNEQFF	TGTGCCAGCAGCTTGGGGAGTGTCCGGGACTTCATTTACAATGAGCAGTTCTTC
TRBJ2-3	TRBV27	NA	NA	CASSFRQGPDTQYF	TGTGCCAGCAGTTTTCGGCAGGGCCCAGATACGCAGTATTTT
TRBJ2-3	TRBV12-5	NA	NA	CASGLVLSYHGTDTQYF	TGTGCTAGTGGTTTGGTACTTTCTTACCACGGCACAGATACGCAGTATTTT
TRBJ1-3	TRBV7-9	TRBD1	once	CASSSIARGRSGNTIYF	TGTGCCAGCAGCTCGATCGCCAGGGGGCGAAGCGGAAACACCATATATTTT
TRBJ2-2	TRBV4-1	NA	NA	CASSQETWGRLVGTGELFF	TGCGCCAGCAGCCAAGAAACCTGGGGGCGCCTGGTAGGGACCGGGGAGCTGTTTTTT
TRBJ1-3	TRBV19	NA	NA	CASSIDKGLGNTIYF	TGTGCCAGTAGTATTGATAAGGGGCTCGGAAACACCATATATTTT
TRBJ2-1	TRBV5-1	TRBD1	NA	CASSLRTGEGNEQFF	TGCGCCAGCAGCTTGAGGACAGGGGAAGGGAATGAGCAGTTCTTC
TRBJ2-3	TRBV28	NA	NA	CASSGERETDTQYF	TGTGCCAGCAGTGGGGAGCGCGAGACAGATACGCAGTATTTT
TRBJ1-1	TRBV2	NA	NA	CASKETGIFMNTEAFF	TGTGCCAGCAAGGAGACAGGTATATTTATGAACACTGAAGCTTTCTTT
TRBJ2-3	TRBV11-1	NA	NA	CASSFLAGDTQYF	TGTGCCAGCAGTTTCTTGGCAGGGGATACGCAGTATTTT
TRBJ1-1	TRBV27	NA	NA	CASSLISEATEAFF	TGTGCCAGCAGTTTAATATCCGAGGCCACTGAAGCTTTCTTT
TRBJ2-1	TRBV6-1	TRBD2	NA	CASSEPRTSGVNEQFF	TGTGCCAGCAGTGAGCCCCGGACTAGCGGGGTAAATGAGCAGTTCTTC
TRBJ1-2	TRBV7-2	NA	NA	CASSLVRQIYGYTF	TGTGCCAGCAGCTTAGTTAGACAGATCTATGGCTACACCTTC
TRBJ1-5	TRBV28	NA	NA	CASSLPGFGQPQHF	TGTGCCAGCAGTTTACCGGGTTTCGGTCAGCCCCAGCATTTT
TRBJ2-1	TRBV7-9	NA	NA	CASSLATGTPLHEQFF	TGTGCCAGCAGCTTAGCTACCGGGACTCCACTTCATGAGCAGTTCTTC
TRBJ1-4	TRBV6-5	NA	NA	CASSFDSDNEKLFF	TGTGCCAGCAGCTTCGACAGCGATAATGAAAAACTGTTTTTT
TRBJ1-1	TRBV6-5	NA	NA	CASSYSWAGVNTEAFF	TGTGCCAGCAGTTACTCGTGGGCGGGGGTGAACACTGAAGCTTTCTTT
TRBJ2-2	TRBV4-3	NA	NA	CASSQVLGGGTNTGELFF	TGCGCCAGCAGCCAAGTACTCGGAGGGGGCACGAACACCGGGGAGCTGTTTTTT
TRBJ1-1	TRBV19	TRBD1	NA	CASSRQGLPTEAFF	TGTGCCAGTAGTAGACAGGGGCTTCCCACTGAAGCTTTCTTT
TRBJ1-3	TRBV11-2	NA	once	CASSSARRNTIYF	TGTGCCAGCAGCTCGGCGAGGCGAAACACCATATATTTT
TRBJ2-7	TRBV4-1	TRBD2	NA	CASSQGAHGLAGDEQYF	TGCGCCAGCAGCCAAGGGGCCCATGGACTAGCGGGAGACGAGCAGTACTTC
TRBJ1-2	TRBV24-1	NA	NA	CATAAGVNYGYTF	TGTGCCACCGCCGCGGGGGTGAACTATGGCTACACCTTC
TRBJ2-1	TRBV27	TRBD2	NA	CASSMGTSGSNEQFF	TGTGCCAGCAGCATGGGGACTAGCGGGAGCAATGAGCAGTTCTTC
TRBJ2-1	TRBV11-1	TRBD2	NA	CASSSSRTRYYNEQFF	TGTGCCAGCAGCTCTTCTCGGACTAGATACTACAATGAGCAGTTCTTC
TRBJ2-7	TRBV27	NA	NA	CASRRGSYEQYF	TGTGCCAGCAGACGAGGCTCCTACGAGCAGTACTTC
TRBJ2-1	TRBV13	TRBD1	NA	CASSLRQGVVNEQFF	TGTGCCAGCAGCTTAAGACAGGGGGTCGTCAATGAGCAGTTCTTC
TRBJ1-1	TRBV14	NA	NA	CASSQVMPPSTAPKWAFF	TGTGCCAGCAGCCAAGTTATGCCTCCGAGCACTGCTCCCAAGTGGGCTTTCTTT
TRBJ1-5	TRBV28	NA	NA	CASSSAGLYTYQPQHF	TGTGCCAGCAGTTCTGCGGGACTCTACACTTATCAGCCCCAGCATTTT
TRBJ2-6	TRBV16	NA	NA	CASSQSRAGANVLTF	TGTGCCAGCAGCCAATCGAGGGCTGGGGCCAACGTCCTGACTTTC
TRBJ1-2	TRBV5-6	TRBD1	NA	CASSSRDRGGVGYGYTF	TGTGCCAGCAGCTCGCGGGACAGGGGGGGTGTGGGCTATGGCTACACCTTC
TRBJ2-7	TRBV4-1	NA	NA	CASSQAPPHRAIREEQYF	TGCGCCAGCAGCCAAGCGCCCCCCCATCGAGCGATACGCGAGGAGCAGTACTTC
TRBJ1-2	TRBV6-5	NA	NA	CASRPPRGTEGYTF	TGTGCCAGCAGACCCCCCCGGGGGACTGAGGGCTACACCTTC
TRBJ2-5	TRBV15	TRBD2	NA	CATSTLAGPQETQYF	TGTGCCACCAGCACCCTAGCGGGACCCCAAGAGACCCAGTACTTC
TRBJ2-7	TRBV30	NA	NA	CAWSYGDEPYEQYF	TGTGCCTGGAGTTACGGGGATGAACCCTACGAGCAGTACTTC
TRBJ1-2	TRBV30	TRBD1	NA	CACWDRASWDGYTF	TGTGCCTGTTGGGACAGGGCATCCTGGGATGGCTACACCTTC
TRBJ1-5	TRBV6-5	NA	NA	CASSWTTGHNQPQHF	TGTGCCAGCAGTTGGACGACAGGCCACAATCAGCCCCAGCATTTT
TRBJ1-1	TRBV24-1	NA	NA	CATSDSPPGNGEAFF	TGTGCCACCAGTGATTCGCCCCCAGGGAACGGTGAAGCTTTCTTT
TRBJ2-3	TRBV28	NA	NA	CASSLPAGADTQYF	TGTGCCAGCAGTTTACCCGCAGGGGCAGATACGCAGTATTTT
TRBJ1-1	TRBV5-8	NA	NA	CASSLMPAGDTEAFF	TGTGCCAGCAGCTTGATGCCGGCAGGGGACACTGAAGCTTTCTTT
TRBJ2-1	TRBV6-4	TRBD2	NA	CASCGTSGGHYNEQFF	TGTGCCAGCTGCGGGACTAGCGGGGGGCACTACAATGAGCAGTTCTTC
TRBJ1-2	TRBV11-3	TRBD1	NA	CASSSWTGEATF	TGTGCCAGCAGCTCTTGGACAGGGGAGGCCACCTTC